This TCR beta chain came from a study of molecular identifiers for immune sequencing clone quantification. Overall study context: Split five ways in replicates, RNA from approximately 20,000 or 98,000 naive CD8 cells had four portions sequenced.

Naive CD8 T cells were sorted, and the gate applied was CD8+CD4-CCR7+CD45RA+. The CDR3 is 17 amino acids. V lost 0 bases and J lost 6; bases outside the gene matches: 7. This clonotype was detected ten times or more. Antigen unknown. Regarding the study as a whole: Clones exceeding 20 RNA copies carried over 99% of effector molecules but under 1% of naive-cell molecules.

Previously described methods and listed TCR primers produced bulk TCR libraries. TCRdb itself ran the PCR reads through MiXCR, one entry per CDR3 protein. This sample has roughly 300,000 distinct CDR3 sequences; roughly a quarter occur once, and the top ten carry 0.7% to 0.95%. V gene TRBV12-3 or TRBV12-4 combines with J gene TRBJ2-4, with 11 bases aligning to TRBD1. The sample consisted of naive CD8+ T cells from blood, with Jurkat cell RNA spiked in. Documented subset: FACS-sorted CD8+CD4-CCR7+CD45RA+ naive T cells. The clonotype originates from a human donor in good health. Some libraries in this study had Jurkat cell RNA spiked in. CDR3 sequence: CASSLAFGQGAANIQYF. Here the CDR3 DNA reads TGTGCCAGCAGTTTAGCATTTGGACAGGGGGCAGCAAACATTCAGTACTTC.